This T cell receptor (beta chain) was identified during a study of response to subunit inactivated influenza vaccine. Study results and limitations: Authors suggested each seasonal influenza vaccination recruits few new T cells.

After removal of 0 bases from V and 3 bases from J, the junction contained 7 bases not matched to a gene. This CDR3 has 17 residues. From germline, CDR1 is LGHNA and CDR2 YSLEER. About this clonotype: Its target is not known.

TCRdb ran MiXCR on the RT-PCR reads and lists one entry per CDR3 protein. The table records around 480,000 distinct CDR3 sequences, over 9.5% of them present only once. The source of this sequence is a man aged 45-65 years who received an inactivated influenza vaccine. Sequencing was performed on PBMCs from blood, taken more than 35 days after vaccination. The chain has TRBV4-3 and TRBJ2-1, with 8 bases that match TRBD2. The DNA for the CDR3 is TGCGCCAGCAGCCAAGATCTCGCTAGCGGGCACTACAATGAGCAGTTCTTC. This sequence encodes CASSQDLASGHYNEQFF.